The clone carrying this TCR beta chain was seen once. V shed 1 base and J shed 2 bases, with 9 bases lying between them. Germline lookup yields CDR1 SGHAT and CDR2 FQNNGV. This CDR3 comprises 14 residues. Indicated treatment: oral pan-JAK inhibitor, 5-10 mg twice daily. The source of the sample is a study of CD8+ T cells in alopecia areata. Following RNA extraction, reverse transcription yielded cDNA that acted as the sequencing template. The table came from immunoSEQ multiplex PCR; TCRdb's copy has only in-frame clones and leaves some out. The data contain about 120,000 clones, roughly 56% of them seen just once; the ten biggest clones take up about 3.2%.

The chain carries TRBV11-2 and TRBJ2-7; TRBD2 is a possible D gene (6 bases). Material: CD4+ T cells sorted from blood, obtained at week 24, from a patient treated with tofacitinib. This sequence originates from a human donor with alopecia areata. This chain's CDR3 is CASSLGRGAYEQYF. Written as DNA, the CDR3 is TGTGCCAGCAGCTTAGGGAGGGGAGCCTACGAGCAGTACTTC.